A selection of T cell receptor beta chains follows, all from one sample in a study of early T cells in non-severe SARS-CoV-2 infection. TCRdb re-called the 5' RACE reads through MiXCR, storing one row per CDR3 protein. The repertoire holds tens of thousands of distinct CDR3 sequences, with under 15% as singletons. Sequencing was performed on whole blood. All receptors derive from an adult who was a healthcare worker with PCR-confirmed SARS-CoV-2 infection or an uninfected control (not recorded which). Each CDR3 is given with its conserved first and last residue. D genes are given only for firm matches. For some rows the clone size is stated as once, few or many, or as a class when expanded; others skip it.

d_gene	v_gene	j_gene	abundance	CDR3aa	CDR3nt
NA	TRBV28	TRBJ2-3	NA	CASSFRGNTDTQYF	TGTGCCAGCAGTTTCAGGGGAAATACAGATACGCAGTATTTT
TRBD2	TRBV7-8	TRBJ2-7	NA	CASSGSRDYLDEQYF	TGTGCCAGCAGCGGATCCAGGGACTACTTAGACGAGCAGTACTTC
TRBD1	TRBV7-9	TRBJ2-2	few	CASSSGQGEIGELFF	TGTGCCAGCAGCTCTGGACAGGGTGAAATCGGGGAGCTGTTTTTT
NA	TRBV7-2	TRBJ2-4	NA	CASSLVAAKNIQYF	TGTGCCAGCAGCTTAGTTGCAGCCAAAAACATTCAGTACTTC
NA	TRBV28	TRBJ2-6	few	CASSLSTANVLTF	TGTGCCAGCAGTTTGAGTACAGCCAACGTCCTGACTTTC
TRBD1	TRBV12-3/TRBV12-4	TRBJ2-7	many	CASSLPQGANEQYF	TGTGCCAGCAGCCTACCCCAGGGGGCTAACGAGCAGTACTTC
TRBD1	TRBV25-1	TRBJ2-5	many	CASRGQGPETQYF	TGTGCCAGCAGAGGACAGGGGCCGGAGACCCAGTACTTC
NA	TRBV18	TRBJ1-1	few	CASSPRAANTEAFF	TGTGCCAGCTCACCACGGGCTGCGAACACTGAAGCTTTCTTT
NA	TRBV5-1	TRBJ1-1	few	CASSLSGGTEAFF	TGCGCCAGCAGCTTGTCGGGGGGAACTGAAGCTTTCTTT
NA	TRBV24-1	TRBJ2-1	NA	CATTFDMDEQFF	TGTGCCACCACTTTCGATATGGATGAGCAGTTCTTC
NA	TRBV6-5	TRBJ2-5	few	CASSQWGQETQYF	TGTGCCAGCAGTCAATGGGGTCAAGAGACCCAGTACTTC
NA	TRBV6-2/TRBV6-3	TRBJ1-1	few	CASSTNTHEAFF	TGTGCCAGCAGTACCAACACCCATGAAGCTTTCTTT
NA	TRBV2	TRBJ2-7	NA	CANQQASGAVYEQYF	TGTGCCAACCAACAGGCCAGCGGCGCCGTCTACGAGCAGTACTTC
NA	TRBV28	TRBJ2-1	many	CASSFRDRRREQFF	TGTGCCAGCAGTTTCCGCGACAGGAGACGTGAGCAGTTCTTC
NA	TRBV19	TRBJ2-3	NA	CASSISGTDTQYF	TGTGCCAGTAGTATCTCAGGTACAGATACGCAGTATTTT
TRBD1	TRBV6-5	TRBJ1-4	few	CASSSGQGPANEKLFF	TGTGCCAGCAGTTCGGGACAGGGGCCCGCTAATGAAAAACTGTTTTTT
NA	TRBV7-6	TRBJ2-7	many	CASSLRVGHHYEQYF	TGTGCCAGCAGCTTACGGGTCGGGCATCACTACGAGCAGTACTTC
NA	TRBV20-1	TRBJ2-7	many	CSASRDKHEQYF	TGCAGTGCTAGCCGGGACAAGCACGAGCAGTACTTC
NA	TRBV7-9	TRBJ1-1	many	CASSYSVEAFF	TGTGCCAGCAGCTATTCAGTTGAAGCTTTCTTT
TRBD1	TRBV6-5	TRBJ2-7	few	CASSYSDRGYEQYF	TGTGCCAGCAGTTACTCCGACAGGGGATACGAGCAGTACTTC
TRBD2	TRBV6-5	TRBJ2-7	NA	CASSYQAGVNEQYF	TGTGCCAGCAGTTACCAGGCGGGAGTGAACGAGCAGTACTTC
NA	TRBV7-9	TRBJ2-5	few	CASSLSGTQYF	TGTGCCAGCAGCTTATCTGGGACCCAGTACTTC
TRBD1	TRBV7-6	TRBJ2-1	many	CASSPRASGTLTGAYNEQFF	TGTGCCAGCAGCCCCCGCGCCAGCGGAACTCTAACAGGGGCCTACAATGAGCAGTTCTTC
TRBD1	TRBV3-1	TRBJ2-3	once	CASSFRDRGRTDTQYF	TGTGCCAGCAGCTTCCGGGACAGGGGGCGTACAGATACGCAGTATTTT
NA	TRBV6-2/TRBV6-3	TRBJ2-5	many	CASSYGETQYF	TGTGCCAGCAGTTACGGGGAGACCCAGTACTTC
NA	TRBV7-9	TRBJ1-1	many	CASSLGREFAFF	TGTGCCAGCAGTCTAGGACGCGAGTTCGCTTTCTTT